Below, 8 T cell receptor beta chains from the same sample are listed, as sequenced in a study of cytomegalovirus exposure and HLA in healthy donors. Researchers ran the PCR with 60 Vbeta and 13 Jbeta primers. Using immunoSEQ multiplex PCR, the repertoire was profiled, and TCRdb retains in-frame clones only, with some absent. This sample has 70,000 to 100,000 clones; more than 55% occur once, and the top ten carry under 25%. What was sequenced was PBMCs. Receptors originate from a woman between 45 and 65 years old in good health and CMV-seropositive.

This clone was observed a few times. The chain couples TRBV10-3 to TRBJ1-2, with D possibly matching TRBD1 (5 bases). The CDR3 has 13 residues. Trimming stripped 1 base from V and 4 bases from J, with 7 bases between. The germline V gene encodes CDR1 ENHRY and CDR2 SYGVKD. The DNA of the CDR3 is TGTGCCATCAGTGAGTTAGACAGCTATGGCTACACCTTC. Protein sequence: CAISELDSYGYTF.

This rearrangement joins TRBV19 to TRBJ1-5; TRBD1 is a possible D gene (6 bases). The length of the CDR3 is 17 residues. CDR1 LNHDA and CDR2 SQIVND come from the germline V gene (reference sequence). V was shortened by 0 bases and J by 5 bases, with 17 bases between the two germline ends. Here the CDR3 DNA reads TGTGCCAGTAGTATAGATCGAGGTACAGGGATGTATCAGCCCCAGCATTTT. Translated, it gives CASSIDRGTGMYQPQHF.

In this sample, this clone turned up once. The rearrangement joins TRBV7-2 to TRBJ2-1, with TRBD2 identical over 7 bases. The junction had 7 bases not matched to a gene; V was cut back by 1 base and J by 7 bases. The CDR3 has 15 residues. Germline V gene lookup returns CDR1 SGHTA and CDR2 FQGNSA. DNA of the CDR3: TGTGCCAGCAGCTTAGAATCGTTGCGGGGGAATGAGCAGTTCTTC. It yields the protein CASSLESLRGNEQFF.

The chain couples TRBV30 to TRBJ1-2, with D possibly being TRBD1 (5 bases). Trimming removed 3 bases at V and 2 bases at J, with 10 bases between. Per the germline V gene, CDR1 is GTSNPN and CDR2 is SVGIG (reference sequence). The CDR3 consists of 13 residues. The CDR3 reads CAWRQQENYGYTF. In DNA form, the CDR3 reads TGTGCCTGGAGGCAACAGGAAAACTATGGCTACACCTTC.

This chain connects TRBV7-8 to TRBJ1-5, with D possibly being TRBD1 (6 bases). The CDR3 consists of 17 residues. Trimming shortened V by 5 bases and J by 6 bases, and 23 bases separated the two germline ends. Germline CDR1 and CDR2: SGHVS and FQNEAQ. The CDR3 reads CASSPEVLTGRGQPQHF. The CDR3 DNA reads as TGTGCCAGCAGCCCGGAGGTCTTAACAGGGAGGGGTCAGCCCCAGCATTTT. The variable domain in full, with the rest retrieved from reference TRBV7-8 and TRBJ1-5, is GAGVSQSPRYKVAKRGQDVALRCDPISGHVSLFWYQQALGQGPEFLTYFQNEAQLDKSGLPSDRFFAERPEGSVSTLKIQRTQQEDSAVYLCASSPEVLTGRGQPQHFGDGTRLSIL.

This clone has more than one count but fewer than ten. CDR3 region: CASSYGAGEVNEQFF. CDR3 in DNA: TGTGCCAGCAGTTACGGAGCGGGGGAAGTAAATGAGCAGTTCTTC. This chain uses TRBV6-5 with TRBJ2-1; TRBD2 aligns across 8 bases. The V and J ends lost 2 bases and 7 bases, in that order; junction bases with no gene match: 7. Per germline, CDR1 MNHEY and CDR2 SVGAGI. The CDR3 is 15 residues long.

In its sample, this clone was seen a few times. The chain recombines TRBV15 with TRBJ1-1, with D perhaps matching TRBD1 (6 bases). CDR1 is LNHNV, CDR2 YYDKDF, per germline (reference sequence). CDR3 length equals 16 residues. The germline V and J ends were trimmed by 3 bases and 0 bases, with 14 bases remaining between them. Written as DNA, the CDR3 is TGTGCCACCAGCAGGGAACCGGGACACTTGAACACTGAAGCTTTCTTT. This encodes CATSREPGHLNTEAFF.

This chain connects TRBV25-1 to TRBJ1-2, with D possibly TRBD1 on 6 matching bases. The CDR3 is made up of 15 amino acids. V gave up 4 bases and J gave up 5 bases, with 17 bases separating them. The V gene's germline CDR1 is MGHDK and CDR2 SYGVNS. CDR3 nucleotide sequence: TGTGCCAGCAGTGCCGGGACACTGGCATATTATGGCTACACCTTC. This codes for CASSAGTLAYYGYTF.